This record looks at one T cell receptor beta chain sequence and its context. Its target is unknown. TCRdb re-derived calls from the RT-PCR reads in MiXCR, one entry per CDR3 protein. The repertoire holds 700,000 to 800,000 distinct CDR3 sequences, with approximately 18% as singletons. CDR3 length equals 15 residues. Germline CDR1 reads SGHDT; CDR2 reads YYEEEE. Trimming cost V 4 bases and J 0 bases, with 12 bases left between them. The sample comes from a study of response to subunit inactivated influenza vaccine. Study-level results: Few additional T cells are recruited per seasonal influenza vaccination, authors suggested.

This specimen consisted of PBMCs from blood, obtained about 5 days after vaccination. V and J are TRBV5-6 and TRBJ2-3; possible D gene TRBD1, 5 bases. This receptor was obtained from a man aged 45 to 65 who received an inactivated influenza vaccine. CDR3 in amino acids: CASSPDITSTDTQYF. CDR3 DNA sequence: TGTGCCAGCAGCCCGGACATAACTAGCACAGATACGCAGTATTTT.